The next 17 T cell receptor beta chains were all read from a single sample in a study of post-analysis software for immune sequencing data. Whole-study findings and limits: There were five TRBV segments more frequent in patients than controls, and TRBV5-6, TRBV5-1 and TRBV20-1 were among them.

Their antigens are not known. Unique molecular identifiers tagged the TCR beta cDNA libraries. TCRdb used MiXCR to reprocess the PCR reads, holding one entry per CDR3 protein. Counted here are under 900,000 distinct CDR3 sequences, around 53% occurring once; the ten biggest clones make up about 4.8%. Material for sequencing was blood. The receptors were sampled from a girl aged 10 to 17 with multiple sclerosis.

On this clonotype: At one end the junction does not follow the germline gene, possibly because of a read error. The J gene is TRBJ1-1, the V gene TRBV29-1; D unclear. Germline assignment: CDR1 SQVTM and CDR2 ANQGSEA. CDR3 length: 12 residues. CDR3 bases: TGCAGCGCCAACACATTGAACACTGGAGCTTTCTTT. It codes for CSANTLNTGAFF. The full variable domain, in which reference TRBV29-1 and TRBJ1-1 provide the parts outside the CDR3, is SAVISQKPSRDICQRGTSLTIQCQVDSQVTMMFWYRQQPGQSLTLIATANQGSEATYESGFVIDKFPISRPNLTFSTLTVSNMSPEDSSIYLCSANTLNTGAFFGQGTRLTVV.

This chain links TRBV29-1 with TRBJ1-2, with D unresolved. Germline V gives CDR1 SQVTM, CDR2 ANQGSEA. The CDR3 runs 14 residues. V lost 0 bases, J lost 4 bases, and 12 bases lay in between. The CDR3 DNA reads TGCAGCGTTGAAGATCCGAGCATCCTCTATGGCTACACCTTC. Amino acids: CSVEDPSILYGYTF.

The rearrangement uses TRBV12-5 and TRBJ2-1, with 9 nucleotides matching TRBD2. The CDR3 sequence is 16 residues long. Per germline, CDR1 LGHNT and CDR2 FRNRAP. V was pared by 7 bases and J by 10 bases, with 17 bases of the junction left unmatched. Here the CDR3 reads CASVHPMPSGNREQFF. CDR3 bases: TGTGCTAGTGTCCACCCCATGCCTAGCGGGAATCGGGAGCAGTTCTTC.

This clonotype was seen a handful of times. The rearrangement uses TRBV10-3 and TRBJ2-7; D might be TRBD1 (5 bases). The CDR3 totals 14 residues. Deletions cut 7 bases from V and 4 bases from J, with 17 bases between. Germline V gene sequence: CDR1 ENHRY, CDR2 SYGVKD. CDR3 region: CAIKDFDRRYEQYF. The CDR3, as DNA: TGTGCCATCAAAGATTTCGACAGACGATACGAGCAGTACTTC.

The chain links TRBV2 to TRBJ2-1; D is unresolved. Deletions cut 6 bases from V and 5 bases from J, with 11 bases between. This CDR3 has 13 residues. CDR1 is SNHLY, CDR2 FYNNEI, per germline. The CDR3 sequence is CASRRLGNNEQFF. CDR3 in DNA: TGTGCCAGCAGAAGGTTAGGGAACAATGAGCAGTTCTTC.

This clonotype showed up just a few times. The chain links TRBV20-1 to TRBJ2-7; 7 bases fit TRBD1. J gave up 6 bases and V 5 bases, and 7 bases lay outside the gene matches. The germline CDR1 and CDR2 sequences are DFQATT and SNEGSKA (reference sequence). This CDR3 has 12 amino acids. This CDR3 reads CSAGRQGREQYF. The CDR3 DNA reads TGCAGTGCTGGACGACAGGGTCGCGAGCAGTACTTC.

The chain links TRBV20-1 to TRBJ2-1; D perhaps matches TRBD2 (5 bases). Looked up from germline, CDR1 is DFQATT and CDR2 is SNEGSKA (reference sequence). V lost 4 bases to trimming and J lost 4 bases, with 14 bases between them. CDR3 size: 14 residues. This CDR3 reads CSAISPGNYNEQFF. The CDR3 DNA sequence: TGCAGTGCTATATCTCCGGGAAATTACAATGAGCAGTTCTTC.

This clonotype was counted at least ten times. This chain joins TRBV29-1 and TRBJ2-7; perhaps TRBD2 as D (7 bases). The CDR3 is 12 amino acids. Trimming cost V 4 bases and J 5 bases, with 12 bases left between them. In germline, CDR1 is SQVTM, CDR2 ANQGSEA. The CDR3 spells CSVGGGFHEQYF. The DNA of the CDR3 is TGCAGCGTTGGGGGGGGCTTTCACGAGCAGTACTTC.

This clonotype showed up just once. The rearrangement links TRBV5-1 to TRBJ1-5, with a tentative D call TRBD1 (5 bases). Germline V CDR1 and CDR2: SGHRS, YFSETQ. The CDR3 loop spans 14 amino acids. Trimming took 0 bases from V and 9 from J, leaving 13 bases between them. The chain's CDR3 is CASSLDGGSTPQHF. The CDR3 region has the DNA TGCGCCAGCAGCTTGGACGGGGGAAGTACGCCCCAGCATTTT.

This clonotype was counted only a few times. The chain uses TRBV20-1 and TRBJ2-7; 8 nucleotides match TRBD1. Germline assignment: CDR1 DFQATT and CDR2 SNEGSKA (reference sequence). Unmatched junction bases numbered 12, after V lost 5 bases and J lost 6 bases. This CDR3 has 14 residues. The CDR3 nucleotides are TGCAGTGCTCCGTCACCGGGACAGGCATCCGAGCAGTACTTC. Translating it yields CSAPSPGQASEQYF.

The rearrangement joins TRBV29-1 to TRBJ1-4; D unresolved. Per the germline V gene, CDR1 is SQVTM and CDR2 is ANQGSEA. The V gene lost 4 bases and the J gene lost 4 bases, with 10 bases spanning the gap. The CDR3 contains 13 residues. CDR3: CSVVSSSNEKLFF. CDR3 bases: TGCAGCGTTGTTAGCTCAAGTAATGAAAAACTGTTTTTT.

This clonotype was seen more than once but under ten times. The CDR3 bases are TGTGCCAGCAGCTTAGGGGGCGGGTTTCCCTACGAGCAGTACTTC. This codes for CASSLGGGFPYEQYF. The chain uses TRBV7-9 and TRBJ2-7; the D gene could be TRBD1 or TRBD2 (5 bases each). Trimming took off 1 base at V and 2 bases at J, with 12 bases between the two ends. CDR1 SEHNR and CDR2 FQNEAQ come from the germline V gene (reference sequence). The CDR3 totals 15 residues. The variable domain in full, completed from reference TRBV7-9 and TRBJ2-7, reads DTGVSQNPRHKITKRGQNVTFRCDPISEHNRLYWYRQTLGQGPEFLTYFQNEAQLEKSRLLSDRFSAERPKGSFSTLEIQRTEQGDSAMYLCASSLGGGFPYEQYFGPGTRLTVT.

The chain is built from TRBV7-9 and TRBJ2-4, with D unresolved. Judging by the DNA end, TRBJ2-5 fits better; the J call may be wrong. Germline CDR1 reads SEHNR; CDR2 reads FQNEAQ (reference sequence). The CDR3 is 11 residues long. CDR3 protein: CASNSRETQYF. Here the CDR3 DNA reads TGTGCCAGCAACAGCCGGGAGACCCAGTACTTC.

This clonotype was detected only once. The rearrangement links TRBV7-9 to TRBJ1-1; D not certain. Looked up from germline, CDR1 is SEHNR and CDR2 is FQNEAQ (reference sequence). Trimming left V 2 bases short and J 0 bases short, with 22 bases between. CDR3 length: 19 amino acids. CDR3 amino acids: CASSLIPRSSKLMNTEAFF. DNA of the CDR3: TGTGCCAGCAGCTTAATCCCGCGGAGTTCGAAATTGATGAACACTGAAGCTTTCTTT.

This chain uses TRBV10-3 with TRBJ2-5; D unclear. This CDR3 has 11 amino acids. Germline CDR1 reads ENHRY; CDR2 reads SYGVKD. With 3 bases removed from V and 1 base from J, the gap between germline ends came to 0 bases. CDR3 nucleotides: TGTGCCATCAGTGACCAAGAGACCCAGTACTTC. Translating gives CAISDQETQYF.

This clonotype was observed once. The chain couples TRBV10-3 to TRBJ1-2; tentatively, D is TRBD1 (6 bases). Germline loops: CDR1 ENHRY, CDR2 SYGVKD. The CDR3 is made up of 15 amino acids. The V gene lost 6 bases and the J gene lost 9 bases, with 23 bases spanning the gap. For the CDR3, the DNA is TGTGCCATCAGCCGTGCAGAAGTACAGGGTAGTAGCTACACCTTC. Residues: CAISRAEVQGSSYTF.

This chain links TRBV6-5 with TRBJ2-5; 9 positions match TRBD1. The trim removed 0 bases at V and 11 bases at J, leaving 10 bases unmatched. Germline V lookup: CDR1 MNHEY, CDR2 SVGAGI. The CDR3 is 15 residues long. The CDR3 DNA sequence: TGTGCCAGCAGTTACTCTGGACAGGGGATTCAGGAGCAGTACTTC. Translation: CASSYSGQGIQEQYF.